The sequence of this T cell receptor beta chain was determined in a study of T cell responses to AZD1222 COVID-19 vaccine. A note on this clone: Its target is unknown.

Overall study findings and caveats: Within unmutated variant regions lay the reported targets of nearly half of spike-specific TCRs. Only 5 or 6 AZD1222 recipients were seropositive at baseline.

Produced via immunoSEQ multiplex PCR; TCRdb's table is partial and in-frame only. The table lists around 95,000 clones, 88% of them singletons, with about 1.7% in the top ten. This sequence was found in an adult in good health. This sample comprised peripheral blood, obtained on day 0 of AZD1222 vaccination.

The CDR3 protein is CASSPGTRRGYTF. CDR3 sequence (DNA): TGTGCCAGCAGTCCGGGGACACGGCGGGGCTACACCTTC. The V and J genes are TRBV12-3 or TRBV12-4 and TRBJ1-2, with D perhaps TRBD1 (6 bases). V was shortened by 5 bases and J by 8 bases, with 15 bases between the two germline ends. The CDR3 runs to 13 residues.